The rows below give T cell receptor beta chains drawn from one sample of a study of T-cell reconstitution after alpha-beta-depleted transplantation in children. MiXCR, applied by TCRdb to the PCR reads, yields one record per CDR3 protein. The profile shows about 500,000 distinct CDR3 sequences, over 25% of them singletons. This material consisted of PBMCs from the stem cell graft donor, taken from the stem cell graft. These receptor sequences come from a human donor who donated a stem cell graft to a child with aplastic anemia. Both conserved end residues are part of each CDR3. Fields, in order: J gene, V gene, clone size, D gene, CDR3 DNA, CDR3 protein. The D gene is left open where the match is weak. For some rows the clone size is stated as once, few or many, or as a class when expanded; others skip it.

j_gene: TRBJ1-1; v_gene: TRBV25-1; abundance: NA; d_gene: NA; CDR3nt: TGTGCCAGCAGTATTCTTGGGGGGTTGAACACTGAAGCTTTCTTT; CDR3aa: CASSILGGLNTEAFF
j_gene: TRBJ2-7; v_gene: TRBV27; abundance: NA; d_gene: NA; CDR3nt: TGTGCCAGCAGTTTATCTGGGACACCTTACGAGCAGTACTTC; CDR3aa: CASSLSGTPYEQYF
j_gene: TRBJ2-1; v_gene: TRBV7-2; abundance: NA; d_gene: NA; CDR3nt: TGTGCCAGCAGCTTAGTCGGACACCTCTCCTACAATGAGCAGTTCTTC; CDR3aa: CASSLVGHLSYNEQFF
j_gene: TRBJ2-5; v_gene: TRBV12-3/TRBV12-4; abundance: once; d_gene: NA; CDR3nt: TGTGCCAGCAGTTTTGGTCATAGGGAGACCCAGTACTTC; CDR3aa: CASSFGHRETQYF
j_gene: TRBJ2-1; v_gene: TRBV5-5; abundance: few; d_gene: TRBD1; CDR3nt: TGTGCCAGCAGCCCGACAGGGTCCCCCTACAATGAGCAGTTCTTC; CDR3aa: CASSPTGSPYNEQFF
j_gene: TRBJ2-5; v_gene: TRBV29-1; abundance: NA; d_gene: NA; CDR3nt: TGCAGCGTAATTTGGGGCCAAGAGACCCAGTACTTC; CDR3aa: CSVIWGQETQYF
j_gene: TRBJ1-5; v_gene: TRBV4-2; abundance: NA; d_gene: NA; CDR3nt: TGTGCCAGCAGCCAAGATCGGACCCGGGGAGACCAGCCCCAGCATTTT; CDR3aa: CASSQDRTRGDQPQHF
j_gene: TRBJ1-1; v_gene: TRBV6-5; abundance: few; d_gene: TRBD1; CDR3nt: TGTGCCAGCAGTTACCTCACAGGGGGGTTCTCTGAAGCTTTCTTT; CDR3aa: CASSYLTGGFSEAFF
j_gene: TRBJ2-5; v_gene: TRBV7-8; abundance: NA; d_gene: NA; CDR3nt: TGTGCCAGCAGAAGTTTGGAGACCCAGTACTTC; CDR3aa: CASRSLETQYF
j_gene: TRBJ1-2; v_gene: TRBV4-2; abundance: NA; d_gene: NA; CDR3nt: TGTGCCAGCAGCCAAGATCACGGGGAGAACTATGGCTACACCTTC; CDR3aa: CASSQDHGENYGYTF
j_gene: TRBJ2-7; v_gene: TRBV27; abundance: NA; d_gene: NA; CDR3nt: TGTGCCAGCAGTCTATACAGGGTTCTAAGCTCCTACGAGCAGTACTTC; CDR3aa: CASSLYRVLSSYEQYF
j_gene: TRBJ2-3; v_gene: TRBV5-6; abundance: many; d_gene: NA; CDR3nt: TGTGCCAGCAGCCGTCAGGGGTCCACAGATACGCAGTATTTT; CDR3aa: CASSRQGSTDTQYF
j_gene: TRBJ2-2; v_gene: TRBV5-5; abundance: few; d_gene: TRBD2; CDR3nt: TGTGCCAGCAGTCCGCAGGCGGGAGTGCTCGGCGGGGAGCTGTTTTTT; CDR3aa: CASSPQAGVLGGELFF
j_gene: TRBJ2-1; v_gene: TRBV6-5; abundance: NA; d_gene: TRBD2; CDR3nt: TGTGCCAGCAGTTACTTGGGGCGGGGGGAGCAGTTCTTC; CDR3aa: CASSYLGRGEQFF
j_gene: TRBJ2-1; v_gene: TRBV4-3; abundance: once; d_gene: NA; CDR3nt: TGCGCCAGCAGCCTCATGGGGAGCGGAAATGAGCAGTTCTTC; CDR3aa: CASSLMGSGNEQFF
j_gene: TRBJ1-2; v_gene: TRBV13; abundance: few; d_gene: TRBD1; CDR3nt: TGTGCCAGCAGCTTAGAGGGCAGGGGGGACCTCTACACCTTC; CDR3aa: CASSLEGRGDLYTF
j_gene: TRBJ1-3; v_gene: TRBV19; abundance: NA; d_gene: NA; CDR3nt: TGTGCCAGTAGTTCGTTATCAGGGGAGCGGGGAAACACCATATATTTT; CDR3aa: CASSSLSGERGNTIYF
j_gene: TRBJ2-1; v_gene: TRBV25-1; abundance: few; d_gene: TRBD1; CDR3nt: TGTGCCAGCAGTGAAGTACGCAGGGGGAAGGATGAGCAGTTCTTC; CDR3aa: CASSEVRRGKDEQFF
j_gene: TRBJ1-2; v_gene: TRBV27; abundance: NA; d_gene: NA; CDR3nt: TGTGCCAGCAGTTTATCGGGGAATGGCTACACCTTC; CDR3aa: CASSLSGNGYTF
j_gene: TRBJ1-6; v_gene: TRBV20-1; abundance: NA; d_gene: NA; CDR3nt: TGCAGTGCTATGACTGGGGGAGGAAGGCCACCCCTCCACTTT; CDR3aa: CSAMTGGGRPPLHF
j_gene: TRBJ1-1; v_gene: TRBV9; abundance: NA; d_gene: NA; CDR3nt: TGTGCCAGCAGCCCTTCGGGGATAAGTACTGAAGCTTTCTTT; CDR3aa: CASSPSGISTEAFF
j_gene: TRBJ2-7; v_gene: TRBV5-4; abundance: once; d_gene: NA; CDR3nt: TGTGCCAGCAGCTTGGGTCCAGGGACCGTGGACGAGCAGTACTTC; CDR3aa: CASSLGPGTVDEQYF
j_gene: TRBJ1-1; v_gene: TRBV5-6; abundance: NA; d_gene: NA; CDR3nt: TGTGCCAGCAGCGACACGGAATTCGGACAGAATGAAGCTTTCTTT; CDR3aa: CASSDTEFGQNEAFF
j_gene: TRBJ2-7; v_gene: TRBV7-9; abundance: NA; d_gene: TRBD1; CDR3nt: TGTGCCAGCAACACGGACAGGGGTTACGAGCAGTACTTC; CDR3aa: CASNTDRGYEQYF
j_gene: TRBJ1-1; v_gene: TRBV5-6; abundance: NA; d_gene: NA; CDR3nt: TGTGCCAGCACCGACAGTAACACTGAAGCTTTCTTT; CDR3aa: CASTDSNTEAFF
j_gene: TRBJ2-1; v_gene: TRBV5-1; abundance: NA; d_gene: NA; CDR3nt: TGCGCCAGCAGCTTGGCCGAGGGGGATAAAGCCTTATACAATGAGCAGTTCTTC; CDR3aa: CASSLAEGDKALYNEQFF
j_gene: TRBJ2-7; v_gene: TRBV30; abundance: NA; d_gene: TRBD2; CDR3nt: TGTGCCTGGAGTGTACGTCTAGCGGGAGGAAACGAGCAGTACTTC; CDR3aa: CAWSVRLAGGNEQYF
j_gene: TRBJ2-2; v_gene: TRBV29-1; abundance: few; d_gene: TRBD1; CDR3nt: TGCAGCGGTACCGGGACAGACAATACCGGGGAGCTGTTTTTT; CDR3aa: CSGTGTDNTGELFF
j_gene: TRBJ2-1; v_gene: TRBV12-5; abundance: few; d_gene: NA; CDR3nt: TGTGCTAGTGGTTTGGTACACGGCGAAGGGTCAAGGAATGAGCAGTTCTTC; CDR3aa: CASGLVHGEGSRNEQFF
j_gene: TRBJ1-5; v_gene: TRBV27; abundance: many; d_gene: TRBD1; CDR3nt: TGTGCCAGCAGCCCGGACAGGGGAGGAAATCAGCCCCAGCATTTT; CDR3aa: CASSPDRGGNQPQHF
j_gene: TRBJ2-1; v_gene: TRBV7-2; abundance: few; d_gene: TRBD1; CDR3nt: TGTGCCAGCAGCTTGGCAGGGGGCAGGACTGTGAATGAGCAGTTCTTC; CDR3aa: CASSLAGGRTVNEQFF
j_gene: TRBJ1-1; v_gene: TRBV28; abundance: NA; d_gene: NA; CDR3nt: TGTGCCAGCAGTGCCCGACTGCCAACTCCGAACACTGAAGCTTTCTTT; CDR3aa: CASSARLPTPNTEAFF
j_gene: TRBJ1-4; v_gene: TRBV4-3; abundance: few; d_gene: NA; CDR3nt: TGCGCCAGCAGCCAAGATCCGAGAGGCGGGGAAAAACTGTTTTTT; CDR3aa: CASSQDPRGGEKLFF
j_gene: TRBJ1-2; v_gene: TRBV29-1; abundance: few; d_gene: NA; CDR3nt: TGCAGCGATCAGACAGTCGACTATGGCTACACCTTC; CDR3aa: CSDQTVDYGYTF
j_gene: TRBJ2-6; v_gene: TRBV6-5; abundance: NA; d_gene: TRBD2; CDR3nt: TGTGCCAGCAGTTACGATGTAGCGGGGGTCTCTGGGGCCAACGGCCTGACTTTC; CDR3aa: CASSYDVAGVSGANGLTF
j_gene: TRBJ2-3; v_gene: TRBV5-6; abundance: NA; d_gene: NA; CDR3nt: TGTGCCAGCAGCGACCGGGCCACCAGGAGCACAGATACGCAGTATTTT; CDR3aa: CASSDRATRSTDTQYF
j_gene: TRBJ2-3; v_gene: TRBV5-6; abundance: NA; d_gene: NA; CDR3nt: TGTGCCAGCAGCGCCACAGGAGGGGATACGCAGTATTTT; CDR3aa: CASSATGGDTQYF
j_gene: TRBJ2-3; v_gene: TRBV28; abundance: NA; d_gene: NA; CDR3nt: TGTGCCAGCAGTCACACAGCCGGAACAGATACGCAGTATTTT; CDR3aa: CASSHTAGTDTQYF
j_gene: TRBJ1-1; v_gene: TRBV7-2; abundance: NA; d_gene: NA; CDR3nt: TGTGCCAGCAGCTTAGTCGGGGCGGCGAACACTGAAGCTTTCTTT; CDR3aa: CASSLVGAANTEAFF
j_gene: TRBJ2-6; v_gene: TRBV7-2; abundance: NA; d_gene: NA; CDR3nt: TGTGCCAGCAGCTTAGGTGGGCTCTCTGGGGCCAACGTCCTGACTTTC; CDR3aa: CASSLGGLSGANVLTF
j_gene: TRBJ1-5; v_gene: TRBV15; abundance: NA; d_gene: NA; CDR3nt: TGTGCCACCGGATTGCCAGGAATCAATCAGCCCCAGCATTTT; CDR3aa: CATGLPGINQPQHF
j_gene: TRBJ1-1; v_gene: TRBV28; abundance: NA; d_gene: NA; CDR3nt: TGTGCCAGCAGTCTCTCCGGGCTCCTCTCTAACACTGAAGCTTTCTTT; CDR3aa: CASSLSGLLSNTEAFF
j_gene: TRBJ1-5; v_gene: TRBV6-5; abundance: few; d_gene: NA; CDR3nt: TGTGCCAGCAGCAAAATAGGAGTTCTTAGCAATCAGCCCCAGCATTTT; CDR3aa: CASSKIGVLSNQPQHF
j_gene: TRBJ1-5; v_gene: TRBV7-7; abundance: few; d_gene: NA; CDR3nt: TGTGCCAGCAGCTTCGTAACCCGGGCGAATCAGCCCCAGCATTTT; CDR3aa: CASSFVTRANQPQHF
j_gene: TRBJ2-2; v_gene: TRBV12-3/TRBV12-4; abundance: NA; d_gene: NA; CDR3nt: TGTGCCAGCAGTTATCGTCGGGAGCTGTTTTTT; CDR3aa: CASSYRRELFF